This T cell receptor beta chain appears in the sequencing data of a study of spatial heterogeneity in lung cancer. Whole-study context: Strong correlation was found between tumor-region TCR transcript counts and a T cell module score from matched bulk RNA-seq. Averaged across combinations, each unique TCR and UMI pairing appeared more than ten times in raw reads, which were uncorrected. Study outcomes and limitations: For expanded intratumoral alpha and beta TCRs, counts tracked tumor mutation counts. Of the expanded TCRs, ubiquitous and regional counts tracked the counts of ubiquitous and regional nonsynonymous mutations, respectively.

The V segment lost 8 bases and the J segment 1 base; nucleotides outside the gene matches: 2. CDR3 size: 14 residues. TCRdb re-analysed the 5' RACE reads in MiXCR, keeping a single row per CDR3 protein. This repertoire shows thousands of distinct CDR3 sequences, about 3% found once; its top ten account for around 11%. In its sample, this clonotype ranks as medium-sized. What it binds is unknown. Time point given: sample taken at primary tumor resection. The donor group consisted of under 90 patients who had untreated, early-stage non-small cell lung cancer. V usage is TRBV12-3 or TRBV12-4 and J usage is TRBJ2-1, with TRBD1 matching over 10 bases. The source is a female donor with early-stage non-small cell lung cancer. The sample consisted of lung tumor tissue, taken at surgery. CDR3 in amino acids: CASDRGLSYNEQFF. The CDR3 DNA is TGTGCCAGCGACAGGGGGCTATCCTACAATGAGCAGTTCTTC.